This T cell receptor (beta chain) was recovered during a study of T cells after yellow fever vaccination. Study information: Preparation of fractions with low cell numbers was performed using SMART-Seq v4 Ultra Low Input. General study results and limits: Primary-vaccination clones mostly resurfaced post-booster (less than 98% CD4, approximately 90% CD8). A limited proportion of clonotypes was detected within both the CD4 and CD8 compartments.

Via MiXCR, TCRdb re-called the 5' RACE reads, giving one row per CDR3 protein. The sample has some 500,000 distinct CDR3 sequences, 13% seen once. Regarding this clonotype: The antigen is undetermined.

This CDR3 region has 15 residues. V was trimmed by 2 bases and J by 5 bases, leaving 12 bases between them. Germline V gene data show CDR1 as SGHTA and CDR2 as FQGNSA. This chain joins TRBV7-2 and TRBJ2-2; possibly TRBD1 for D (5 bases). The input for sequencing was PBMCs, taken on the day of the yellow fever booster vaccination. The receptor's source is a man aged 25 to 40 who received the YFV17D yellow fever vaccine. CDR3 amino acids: CASSLFDRTTGELFF. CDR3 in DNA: TGTGCCAGCAGCTTATTCGACAGAACGACCGGGGAGCTGTTTTTT.